This entry lists 15 T cell receptor beta chains sequenced from one sample in a study of blood T cell repertoires in COVID-19. Profiled with immunoSEQ multiplex PCR; TCRdb holds only in-frame clones, not every one. The top ten hold roughly 4.5% of the sample, which has 140,000 or so clones, about 80% seen once. The specimen sequenced was peripheral blood. These receptors were collected from a human donor in a cohort sampled during active COVID-19.

The gene calls are TRBV5-6 and TRBJ1-2; 7 nucleotides match TRBD1. CDR1 SGHDT and CDR2 YYEEEE come from the germline V gene. The CDR3 spans 13 residues. The trim removed 3 bases at V and 3 bases at J, leaving 2 bases unmatched. The CDR3 bases are TGTGCCAGCAGCTCGCAGGGGGACTATGGCTACACCTTC. Translating gives CASSSQGDYGYTF.

This chain uses TRBV18 with TRBJ2-7, with a possible D match to TRBD1 (6 bases). This CDR3 spans 13 amino acids. Per the germline V gene, CDR1 is KGHSH and CDR2 is LQKENI. V shed 3 bases and J shed 2 bases, with 8 bases lying between them. In DNA form, the CDR3 reads TGTGCCAGCTCACCGAGACAGGCCTACGAGCAGTACTTC. It is translated as CASSPRQAYEQYF. Supplemented by reference TRBV18 and TRBJ2-7, the full variable domain reads NAGVMQNPRHLVRRRGQEARLRCSPMKGHSHVYWYRQLPEEGLKFMVYLQKENIIDESGMPKERFSAEFPKEGPSILRIQQVVRGDSAAYFCASSPRQAYEQYFGPGTRLTVT.

This clone was picked up a small number of times. The CDR3 DNA is TGTGCAGCGGGGACTAGCGGGGGGGCCCCAGAGACCCAGTACTTC. It specifies CAAGTSGGAPETQYF. The chain recombines TRBV7-7 with TRBJ2-5; the match to TRBD2 covers 16 bases. In germline, CDR1 is SSHAT, CDR2 FNYEAQ (reference sequence). This CDR3 has 15 amino acids. Combining the CDR3 with reference TRBV7-7 and TRBJ2-5 gives the whole variable domain GAGVSQSPRYKVTKRGQDVTLRCDPISSHATLYWYQQALGQGPEFLTYFNYEAQPDKSGLPSDRFSAERPEGSISTLTIQRTEQRDSAMYRCAAGTSGGAPETQYFGPGTRLLVL.

CDR3 amino acids: CASSRGSNTEAFF. The DNA of the CDR3 is TGTGCCAGCAGCCGGGGGAGCAACACTGAAGCTTTCTTT. The chain couples TRBV11-2 to TRBJ1-1, with a weak D call TRBD1 (5 bases). The CDR3 is 13 residues long. Trimming removed 5 bases from V and 2 bases from J, with 9 bases in between. Germline V gives CDR1 SGHAT, CDR2 FQNNGV.

This clone has only a few counts. This chain connects TRBV7-8 to TRBJ2-1, with 8 nucleotides matching TRBD1. The germline V gene has CDR1 SGHVS and CDR2 FQNEAQ. The CDR3 sequence is 18 residues long. The ends lost 0 bases at V and 0 bases at J; junction bases unmatched: 7. This CDR3 reads CASSLAWTGLRSYNEQFF. Written as DNA, the CDR3 is TGTGCCAGCAGCTTAGCCTGGACAGGGTTGCGCTCCTACAATGAGCAGTTCTTC. The full variable domain, its missing parts supplied by reference TRBV7-8 and TRBJ2-1, is GAGVSQSPRYKVAKRGQDVALRCDPISGHVSLFWYQQALGQGPEFLTYFQNEAQLDKSGLPSDRFFAERPEGSVSTLKIQRTQQEDSAVYLCASSLAWTGLRSYNEQFFGPGTRLTVL.

The chain is built from TRBV21-1 and TRBJ2-1; TRBD1, the table's D call, lacks a check against the DNA. TRBV21-1 counts as a pseudogene. CDR3 size: 11 residues. The chain's CDR3 is CAGHRINEQFF. The CDR3 nucleotides read TGTGCCGGCCACAGGATCAATGAGCAGTTCTTC.

The gene calls are TRBV28 and TRBJ2-1; 7 bases line up with TRBD2. Unmatched junction bases numbered 13, after V lost 1 base and J lost 4 bases. The length of the CDR3 is 18 residues. Per the germline V gene, CDR1 is MDHEN and CDR2 is SYDVKM. This chain's CDR3 is CASSLSRWSGKVYNEQFF. DNA of the CDR3: TGTGCCAGCAGTTTATCTCGGTGGAGCGGGAAGGTTTACAATGAGCAGTTCTTC.

V usage is TRBV2 and J usage is TRBJ1-5, with a tentative D call TRBD1 (5 bases). V was shortened by 3 bases and J by 6 bases, with 9 bases between the two germline ends. CDR1 and CDR2 (germline): SNHLY, FYNNEI. The length of the CDR3 is 13 residues. The chain's CDR3 is CASSDRTLQPQHF. CDR3 DNA sequence: TGTGCCAGCAGTGATAGGACACTTCAGCCCCAGCATTTT. The full variable domain, in which reference TRBV2 and TRBJ1-5 provide the parts outside the CDR3, is EPEVTQTPSHQVTQMGQEVILRCVPISNHLYFYWYRQILGQKVEFLVSFYNNEISEKSEIFDDQFSVERPDGSNFTLKIRSTKLEDSAMYFCASSDRTLQPQHFGDGTRLSIL.

V is TRBV11-1 and J is TRBJ2-3, with 10 bases fitting TRBD2. The V gene's germline CDR1 is SGHAT and CDR2 FQDESV (reference sequence). The CDR3 sequence is 16 residues long. V was pared by 4 bases and J by 6 bases, with 10 bases of the junction left unmatched. CDR3 protein: CASSYLAGGGVDTQYF. In nucleotides, the CDR3 is TGTGCCAGCAGCTATTTAGCGGGGGGAGGTGTGGATACGCAGTATTTT.

This clone has just one count. This chain connects TRBV19 to TRBJ1-4; D unclear. From germline, CDR1 is LNHDA and CDR2 SQIVND (reference sequence). V lost 3 bases, J lost 8 bases, and 10 bases lay in between. The CDR3 is made up of 13 amino acids. The CDR3 spells CASSMFGEEKLFF. The CDR3 coding sequence is TGTGCCAGTAGTATGTTTGGGGAGGAAAAACTGTTTTTT.

This sequence joins TRBV27 and TRBJ2-7; D may be TRBD1 (6 bases). Trimming removed 4 bases at V and 2 bases at J, with 9 bases between. The CDR3 runs 13 residues. The V gene's germline CDR1 is MNHEY and CDR2 SMNVEV (reference sequence). CDR3 sequence reads: CASSSGATYEQYF. CDR3 nucleotides: TGTGCCAGCAGTTCAGGGGCCACCTACGAGCAGTACTTC.

The V and J genes are TRBV5-1 and TRBJ1-5, with D perhaps TRBD1 (5 bases). Trimming removed 2 bases from V and 4 bases from J, with 16 bases in between. Germline CDR1 SGHRS, CDR2 YFSETQ. CDR3 length: 16 amino acids. CDR3 region: CASSLSGERGNQPQHF. CDR3 nucleotide sequence: TGCGCCAGCAGCTTATCGGGGGAGCGGGGGAATCAGCCCCAGCATTTT. The variable domain in full, with the rest retrieved from reference TRBV5-1 and TRBJ1-5, is KAGVTQTPRYLIKTRGQQVTLSCSPISGHRSVSWYQQTPGQGLQFLFEYFSETQRNKGNFPGRFSGRQFSNSRSEMNVSTLELGDSALYLCASSLSGERGNQPQHFGDGTRLSIL.

CDR3 nucleotides: TGTGCCAGCAGCTTAGGTCCGACAGGGGGGGACTATGGCTACACCTTC. This sequence encodes CASSLGPTGGDYGYTF. The chain uses TRBV7-3 and TRBJ1-2, with TRBD1 matching over 9 bases. The germline CDR1 and CDR2 sequences are SGHTA and FQGTGA. This CDR3 contains 16 residues. Trimming at V came to 2 bases and at J to 3 bases, leaving 7 bases not matched to a gene.

This clone came up a few times. The genes are TRBV6-1 and TRBJ1-6, with no clear D. CDR1 and CDR2 (germline): MNHNS, SASEGT. Between the trimmed V and J ends, which lost 2 bases and 4 bases, there was a span of 6 bases. The CDR3 is 14 amino acids. The CDR3 region is CASSESQYNSPLHF. CDR3 DNA sequence: TGTGCCAGCAGTGAATCACAGTATAATTCACCCCTCCACTTT.

This clone was recorded only once. The gene calls are TRBV3-1 (or the pseudogene TRBV3-2) and TRBJ1-6; 7 bases line up with TRBD1. This CDR3 has 17 amino acids. Germline V lookup: CDR1 LGHDT, CDR2 YNNKEL (reference sequence). The ends lost 3 bases at V and 0 bases at J; junction bases unmatched: 5. The CDR3 protein is CASSHPGTDSYNSPLHF. The CDR3 DNA reads as TGTGCCAGCAGCCACCCCGGGACAGACTCCTATAATTCACCCCTCCACTTT.